Listed below are T cell receptor beta chains from one sample, sequenced in a study of cytomegalovirus exposure and HLA in healthy donors. Data came from immunoSEQ multiplex PCR; TCRdb stores just in-frame clones and leaves some out. The sample shows around 97,000 clones, roughly a tenth of them seen only once. Sample: PBMCs. The receptor source for this set is a man in his forties or fifties in good health and CMV-seropositive. CDR3s include the opening cysteine and the closing phenylalanine or tryptophan. A D gene is named only where the DNA matches it firmly. Clone sizes are given selectively: once, few, many, or a class where the clone is expanded.

D	size	V	J	DNA	CDR3
.	.	TRBV25-1	TRBJ2-7	TGTGCCAGCAGATTTCAGGTTTACGAGCAGTACTTC	CASRFQVYEQYF
TRBD1	few	TRBV5-1	TRBJ1-1	TGCGCCAGCAGCTCTTTGACCACAGGGGTGAACACTGAAGCTTTCTTT	CASSSLTTGVNTEAFF
TRBD1	.	TRBV6-5	TRBJ2-7	TGTGCCAGCAGTTACTCCCCGACAGGGGGCTACGAGCAGTACTTC	CASSYSPTGGYEQYF
.	.	TRBV7-9	TRBJ2-7	TGTGCCAGCAGCCCACCCGGAGGCAGTTACGAGCAGTACTTC	CASSPPGGSYEQYF
TRBD2	few	TRBV7-9	TRBJ2-5	TGTGCCAGCAGCTTGACTAGCGGGATTAAAGAGACCCAGTACTTC	CASSLTSGIKETQYF
.	.	TRBV19	TRBJ1-5	TGTGCCAGTAGTATATCAGGGATGAGCAATCAGCCCCAGCATTTT	CASSISGMSNQPQHF
TRBD2	few	TRBV7-8	TRBJ2-1	TGTGCCAGCAGCTACGGGACTAGCGGCTCGTACAATGAGCAGTTCTTC	CASSYGTSGSYNEQFF
TRBD2	.	TRBV7-3	TRBJ2-1	TGTGCCAGCAGCTTAGCGGGGGGCAATGAGCAGTTCTTC	CASSLAGGNEQFF
.	.	TRBV20-1	TRBJ2-7	TGCAGTGCTAGAGAAGAGTACGAGCAGTACTTC	CSAREEYEQYF
TRBD2	.	TRBV7-9	TRBJ2-1	TGTGCCAGCAGATCTCAAGCGGGGGGGGGCTACAATGAGCAGTTCTTC	CASRSQAGGGYNEQFF
.	.	TRBV4-3	TRBJ2-1	TGCGCCAGCAGCCAAGTGAGCGGGACAATCTACAATGAGCAGTTCTTC	CASSQVSGTIYNEQFF
TRBD1	.	TRBV6-6	TRBJ1-5	TGTGCCACCAAGGACAGGGGCAATCAGCCCCAGCATTTT	CATKDRGNQPQHF
TRBD2	few	TRBV28	TRBJ2-5	TGTGCCAGCAGTTTGATACTGGGACTAGCGGGAGGGATCCAAGAGACCCAGTACTTC	CASSLILGLAGGIQETQYF
TRBD1	few	TRBV28	TRBJ2-7	TGTGCCAGCAGTTTAGACAGGGCCCACGAGCAGTACTTC	CASSLDRAHEQYF
TRBD2	few	TRBV4-2	TRBJ2-3	TGTGCCAGCAGCCAAGATCCGAGTAGCGGGGATACGCAGTATTTT	CASSQDPSSGDTQYF
TRBD1	few	TRBV5-8	TRBJ1-3	TGTGCCAGCAGCTTAGGGACAGCTATTGGAAACACCATATATTTT	CASSLGTAIGNTIYF
.	.	TRBV9	TRBJ1-1	TGTGCCAGCAGCGTTGGGCAGGCGAACACTGAAGCTTTCTTT	CASSVGQANTEAFF
.	few	TRBV4-3	TRBJ1-1	TGCGCCAGCAGCCAAGGACAGGAATGGTCTGAAGCTTTCTTT	CASSQGQEWSEAFF
.	few	TRBV5-6	TRBJ1-3	TGTGCCAGCACCTCCACGTTACAGGGCAAGGGTGGAAACACCATATATTTT	CASTSTLQGKGGNTIYF
TRBD2	.	TRBV7-9	TRBJ2-1	TGTGCCAGCGAGACTAGCGAATCGGAGGGGCGTGAGCAGTTCTTC	CASETSESEGREQFF
TRBD2	.	TRBV7-9	TRBJ2-2	TGTGCCAGCAGCGGCCTAGCGGGCCTCACCGGGGAGCTGTTTTTT	CASSGLAGLTGELFF
.	many	TRBV7-9	TRBJ1-5	TGTGCCAGCAGCCAGGACACATATCAGCCCCAGCATTTT	CASSQDTYQPQHF
TRBD2	few	TRBV4-1	TRBJ2-3	TGCGCCAGCAGCCAAGCGAGCGGGAGGGCTTATACGCAGTATTTT	CASSQASGRAYTQYF
TRBD1	.	TRBV6-6	TRBJ2-3	TGTGCCAGCAGCCCCGGGACAGGGCGCACAGATACGCAGTATTTT	CASSPGTGRTDTQYF
.	few	TRBV5-4	TRBJ1-4	TGTGCCAGCAGCTTGCGTCGCCAGGGGCGAAGTGAAAAACTGTTTTTT	CASSLRRQGRSEKLFF
.	.	TRBV7-9	TRBJ1-4	TGTGCCAGCAGCTTACCCCCTGGGGACAAGGTGGAAAAACTGTTTTTT	CASSLPPGDKVEKLFF